This T cell receptor beta chain was obtained from a study of tumor-infiltrating lymphocytes in primary liver carcinoma. Total RNA (roughly 530 ng) served as template for TCR beta cDNA synthesis primed by a constant-region primer. Library construction for TCR beta comprised three nested multiplex PCR rounds performed with slightly modified ARM-PCR. The opening two PCR rounds, about 11 cycles each, paired TRBV1-TRBV30 forward primers with a C-beta reverse primer. TCRdb analysed the multiplex PCR reads with MiXCR anew, one entry per CDR3 protein. Of 150,000 to 200,000 distinct CDR3 sequences listed, around four fifths are singletons. Without any cell sorting, about 19-30 mg of bulk tissue yielded co-extracted RNA and DNA. Turning to this clonotype: This may stem from a read error, because a much larger clone lies one nucleotide away.

The CDR3 extends over 14 amino acids. The germline V gene encodes CDR1 MDHEN and CDR2 SYDVKM. Trimming pared 7 bases from V and 5 bases from J, leaving 15 bases between. The V and J genes are TRBV28 and TRBJ1-5; unclear D gene. The sequence derives from a man aged 40-49 years with primary liver carcinoma and hepatitis B virus infection. The sample was tumor tissue from primary liver carcinoma. CDR3 protein: CASTTSMRYQPQHF. CDR3 bases: TGTGCCAGCACCACGTCAATGAGGTATCAGCCCCAGCATTTT.